The rows below give T cell receptor beta chains drawn from one sample of a study of blood T cell repertoires in COVID-19. Assay used: immunoSEQ multiplex PCR; TCRdb lists only in-frame clones, some missing. The top ten clones hold approximately 3.7% of a sample with over 250,000 clones, about 88% of them seen once. What was sequenced was peripheral blood. The receptor source for this set is a man aged 60-69 years who had recovered from COVID-19. Each CDR3 is given without its conserved first and last residue.

v_gene,CDR3aa
TRBV3-1/TRBV3-2,ASSQDLEGPADTQY
TRBV2,ASSEGPQPQH
TRBV5-1,ASSSAGTGTYEQY
TRBV15,ATSRETGAYEQY
TRBV18,ASSPDAVSNTIY
TRBV19,ASSIDRGGANTEAF
TRBV5-1,ASSQDRVGSPLH
TRBV3-1/TRBV3-2,ASSRRLAGVRQQETQY
TRBV5-1,ASSSSGGNTEAF
TRBV4-2,ASSRWTSGARSTDTQY
TRBV7-9,ASSLEPYEKLF
TRBV5-3,ARSLGGTSLNTGELF
TRBV2,ASSEVQRGGRADTQY
TRBV10-3,AISSSGQRAF
TRBV19,ASSVASGETQY
TRBV19,ASSIRENTEAF
TRBV6-5,ASSSGQGFGNTIY
TRBV7-9,ASSGRQETQY
TRBV6-5,ASSLSSGGAADEQF
TRBV4-2,ASSQGREEAVLYGYT
TRBV15,ATSRGREGGYT
TRBV19,ASSIADRGETQY